These 19 T cell receptor beta chains originate from one sample sequenced in a study of response to subunit inactivated influenza vaccine. TCRdb independently ran MiXCR on the RT-PCR reads; one entry per CDR3 protein. This table holds hundreds of thousands of distinct CDR3 sequences, about 7.6% found once. The sample here was PBMCs from blood, taken around 2 years after vaccination. These TCRs come from a man between 50 and 69 years old who received an inactivated influenza vaccine.

This clonotype was observed many times. The chain uses TRBV28 and TRBJ2-3; D not resolved. CDR1 and CDR2 (germline): MDHEN, SYDVKM. This CDR3 is built from 11 residues. Trimming took 3 bases from V and 10 from J, leaving 8 bases between them. In nucleotides, the CDR3 is TGTGCCAGCAGTTTCAAGCAAGCGCAGTATTTT. This codes for CASSFKQAQYF.

This rearrangement joins TRBV12-3 or TRBV12-4 to TRBJ1-5; 8 bases match TRBD1. This CDR3 comprises 17 residues. The V and J ends lost 2 bases and 5 bases, in that order; junction bases with no gene match: 11. CDR3 nucleotides: TGTGCCAGCAGTTTACTGGACAGGGCGACCCGTTATCAGCCCCAGCATTTT. This translates into CASSLLDRATRYQPQHF.

Only a few counts were recorded for this clonotype. The chain links TRBV6-1 to TRBJ1-6; 8 bases are shared with TRBD1. The CDR3 is 15 residues long. Looked up from germline, CDR1 is MNHNS and CDR2 is SASEGT. J was trimmed by 7 bases and V by 6 bases; bases with no gene match: 8. The CDR3 is CASRDQGAGNSPLHF. CDR3 DNA sequence: TGTGCCAGCAGGGACCAGGGGGCGGGAAATTCACCCCTCCACTTT.

The genes are TRBV20-1 and TRBJ1-2; the D is unclear. CDR1 and CDR2 (germline): DFQATT, SNEGSKA (reference sequence). The CDR3 contains 13 residues. V was pared by 2 bases and J by 8 bases, with 15 bases between. The CDR3 region is CSARRLLTGGYTF. The CDR3 region has the DNA TGCAGTGCTAGAAGACTATTAACGGGCGGCTACACCTTC.

This clonotype was recorded a few times. The chain couples TRBV20-1 to TRBJ2-3; 9 bases match TRBD2. Losses at the gene ends were 0 bases for V and 2 bases for J; bases not matched to a gene: 6. Looked up from germline, CDR1 is DFQATT and CDR2 is SNEGSKA (reference sequence). This CDR3 has 16 residues. The DNA for the CDR3 is TGCAGTGCTAGAGAGCCGAGCGGGAGGTTCACAGATACGCAGTATTTT. Its protein product is CSAREPSGRFTDTQYF.

The V gene is TRBV7-9, the J gene TRBJ2-3; 8 nucleotides agree with TRBD1. V was clipped by 5 bases and J by 0 bases; unmatched bases: 10. Germline loops: CDR1 SEHNR, CDR2 FQNEAQ (reference sequence). The CDR3 runs to 17 residues. CDR3 sequence: CASSPHLRDRSTDTQYF. CDR3 nucleotides: TGTGCCAGCAGCCCACACCTCCGGGACAGGAGCACAGATACGCAGTATTTT.

This clonotype was recorded at least ten times. The chain links TRBV12-3 or TRBV12-4 to TRBJ1-1, with D hard to call. The CDR3 consists of 15 residues. V was cut by 3 bases and J by 3 bases, with 14 bases left in between. CDR3 nucleotides: TGTGCCAGCAGTTTGGCCCACCGCCGTGACACTGAAGCTTTCTTT. It yields the protein CASSLAHRRDTEAFF.

V gene TRBV27 combines with J gene TRBJ2-5; D ambiguous. The CDR3 has 14 amino acids. Trimming took 5 bases from V and 6 from J, leaving 16 bases between them. Germline loops: CDR1 MNHEY, CDR2 SMNVEV (reference sequence). The CDR3: CASSTLPAMQTQYF. The CDR3 nucleotides are TGTGCCAGCAGTACCCTCCCGGCAATGCAGACCCAGTACTTC.

The chain joins TRBV25-1 to TRBJ2-7; D possibly corresponds to TRBD1 (6 bases). This CDR3 contains 14 residues. V gave up 4 bases and J gave up 3 bases, with 13 bases separating them. CDR1 MGHDK and CDR2 SYGVNS come from the germline V gene. CDR3 DNA sequence: TGTGCCAGCAGTGCGGTAACAGGGAGCTACGAGCAGTACTTC. Protein product: CASSAVTGSYEQYF.

A few counts support this clonotype. The J gene is TRBJ1-1, the V gene TRBV28; D possibly corresponds to TRBD1 (6 bases). CDR3 length equals 15 residues. V dropped 1 base and J dropped 0 bases, with 9 bases sitting between them. Per the germline V gene, CDR1 is MDHEN and CDR2 is SYDVKM. The chain's CDR3 is CASSLSGGLNTEAFF. CDR3 DNA sequence: TGTGCCAGCAGTTTATCCGGGGGCCTGAACACTGAAGCTTTCTTT.

This clonotype was counted only a few times. V is TRBV29-1 and J is TRBJ2-3; the D gene is possibly TRBD1 (7 bases). V was clipped by 1 base and J by 3 bases, with 14 bases between them. Looked up from germline, CDR1 is SQVTM and CDR2 is ANQGSEA. This CDR3 contains 15 residues. CDR3 loop: CSVEVEGARTDTQYF. CDR3 DNA sequence: TGCAGCGTTGAAGTGGAGGGGGCGCGGACAGATACGCAGTATTTT.

This clonotype was counted many times. The chain is built from TRBV2 and TRBJ2-1; D not certain. The V end lost 7 bases, the J end lost 4 bases, and 11 bases lay between the germline ends. CDR1 and CDR2 (germline): SNHLY, FYNNEI. CDR3 length equals 13 residues. CDR3 sequence (DNA): TGTGCCAGCACACGACTCCTTTACAATGAGCAGTTCTTC. Its protein is CASTRLLYNEQFF.

The chain is built from TRBV11-2 and TRBJ2-1; weak D call: TRBD2 (6 bases). Germline-derived CDR1 and CDR2 are SGHAT and FQNNGV. The V gene lost 3 bases and the J gene lost 10 bases, with 19 bases spanning the gap. This CDR3 comprises 15 residues. CDR3 in DNA: TGTGCCAGCAGCTTGGGTTGGGTCGGCGGAGGGGAGCAGTTCTTC. Amino acid sequence: CASSLGWVGGGEQFF. Based on the CDR3 plus reference TRBV11-2 and TRBJ2-1, the full variable domain is EAGVAQSPRYKIIEKRQSVAFWCNPISGHATLYWYQQILGQGPKLLIQFQNNGVVDDSQLPKDRFSAERLKGVDSTLKIQPAKLEDSAVYLCASSLGWVGGGEQFFGPGTRLTVL.

In this sample, this clonotype turned up many times. The chain is built from TRBV24-1 and TRBJ2-1, with D perhaps TRBD1 (6 bases). Germline V gene sequence: CDR1 KGHDR, CDR2 SFDVKD. V lost 4 bases, J lost 0 bases, and 12 bases lay in between. This CDR3 comprises 16 residues. In DNA, the CDR3 is TGTGCCACCAGTGACCAGAGGACAGCCTCCTACAATGAGCAGTTCTTC. Amino acids: CATSDQRTASYNEQFF.

This clonotype was detected a few times. The chain carries TRBV24-1 and TRBJ2-1; D possibly corresponds to TRBD2 (5 bases). Germline CDR1 and CDR2: KGHDR and SFDVKD. The CDR3 is 12 amino acids. V was cut by 5 bases and J by 8 bases, with 9 bases left in between. CDR3 DNA: TGTGCCACCAGTGCGGGGTCTGATGAGCAGTTCTTC. Encoded protein: CATSAGSDEQFF.

The gene calls are TRBV4-2 and TRBJ1-4; 8 nucleotides match TRBD1. Germline V lookup: CDR1 LGHNA, CDR2 YNFKEQ. Trimming took 5 bases from V and 2 from J; bases not matched to a gene: 7. The CDR3 is made up of 16 amino acids. This chain's CDR3 is CASSAGTGGTNEKLFF. CDR3 nucleotides: TGTGCCAGCAGCGCCGGGACAGGAGGGACTAATGAAAAACTGTTTTTT.

The sample holds many counts of this clonotype. The chain is built from TRBV12-3 or TRBV12-4 and TRBJ2-1; 10 nucleotides align to TRBD2. The CDR3 is 17 amino acids. The V segment lost 1 base and the J segment 4 bases; nucleotides outside the gene matches: 7. The CDR3 loop is CASSLEPSGSNYNEQFF. As DNA, the CDR3 is TGTGCCAGCAGTTTAGAGCCTAGCGGGAGTAATTACAATGAGCAGTTCTTC.

This clonotype has only a few counts. The chain has TRBV20-1 and TRBJ2-3; 7 nucleotides match TRBD2. The CDR3 has 15 amino acids. V was pared by 0 bases and J by 2 bases, with 5 bases of the junction left unmatched. Germline CDR1 reads DFQATT; CDR2 reads SNEGSKA (reference sequence). The CDR3 is CSARDVGGNTDTQYF. CDR3 sequence (DNA): TGCAGTGCTAGAGATGTGGGAGGGAACACAGATACGCAGTATTTT.

Only a few counts were recorded for this clonotype. The CDR3 reads CASSLIGYEQYF. The CDR3 DNA sequence: TGTGCCAGCAGCTTAATCGGGTACGAGCAGTACTTC. This chain uses TRBV7-9 with TRBJ2-7; D is uncertain. Germline V gene lookup returns CDR1 SEHNR and CDR2 FQNEAQ (reference sequence). Trimming cost V 2 bases and J 4 bases, with 6 bases left between them. The CDR3 is 12 residues long.